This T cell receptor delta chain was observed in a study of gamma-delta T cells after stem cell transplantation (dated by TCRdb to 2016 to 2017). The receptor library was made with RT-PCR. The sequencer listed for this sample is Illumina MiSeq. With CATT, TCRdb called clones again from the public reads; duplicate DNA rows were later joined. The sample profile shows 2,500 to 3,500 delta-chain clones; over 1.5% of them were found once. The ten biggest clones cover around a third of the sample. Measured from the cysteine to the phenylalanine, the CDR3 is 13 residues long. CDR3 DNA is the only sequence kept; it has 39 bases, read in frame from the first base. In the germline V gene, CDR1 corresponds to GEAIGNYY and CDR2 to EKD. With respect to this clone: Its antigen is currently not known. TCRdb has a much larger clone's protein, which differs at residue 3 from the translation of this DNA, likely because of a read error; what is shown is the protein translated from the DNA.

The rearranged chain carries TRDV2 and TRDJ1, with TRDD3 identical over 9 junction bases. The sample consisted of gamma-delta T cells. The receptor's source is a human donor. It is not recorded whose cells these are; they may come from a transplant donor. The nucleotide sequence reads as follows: TGTGCCCGTGAGGGGATACGGTCCGATAAACTCATCTTT. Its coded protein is CAREGIRSDKLIF.